The clone carrying this T cell receptor (beta chain) appeared a single time. The antigen remains undetermined. These data belong to a study of cytotoxic CD8 clonotypes in ibrutinib-treated CLL. Study outcomes and limitations: Clonotypes that were public were uncommon, and they contracted or stayed stable on treatment.

The data were produced by immunoSEQ multiplex PCR, yet TCRdb's version contains in-frame clones alone and is incomplete. Here the sample spans about 140,000 clones, around 80% being singletons. Germline CDR1 is LGHNT and CDR2 is FRNRAP. The CDR3 contains 18 residues. V lost 4 bases and J lost 5; bases outside the gene matches: 17. The chain joins TRBV12-5 to TRBJ2-1, with 7 bases fitting TRBD2. The TCR originated in a human donor with chronic lymphocytic leukemia. This sample comprised PBMCs, obtained after 36 months of ibrutinib treatment. The CDR3 DNA sequence: TGTGCTAGTGGTTGGACCTTGGGGACGGCTAGCGGACACAATGAGCAGTTCTTC. Translation gives CASGWTLGTASGHNEQFF.